This T cell receptor beta chain derives from a study of T cells in localized non-small cell lung cancer. Assay used: immunoSEQ multiplex PCR; TCRdb lists only in-frame clones, some missing. Among 31,000 or so clones listed, 85% to 90% were seen once. Per the germline V gene, CDR1 is LNHDA and CDR2 is SQIVND (reference sequence). This CDR3 is built from 18 residues. V shed 3 bases and J 4 bases; nucleotides not matched to a gene: 10. This chain connects TRBV19 to TRBJ2-2; 11 nucleotides align to TRBD1. Sequenced here: peripheral blood, sampled before any cancer treatment. The receptor was isolated from a female donor older than 55 with stage I lung adenocarcinoma. CDR3: CASSMGQGDPRGTGELFF. CDR3 coding DNA: TGTGCCAGTAGTATGGGACAGGGGGACCCGCGCGGCACCGGGGAGCTGTTTTTT.